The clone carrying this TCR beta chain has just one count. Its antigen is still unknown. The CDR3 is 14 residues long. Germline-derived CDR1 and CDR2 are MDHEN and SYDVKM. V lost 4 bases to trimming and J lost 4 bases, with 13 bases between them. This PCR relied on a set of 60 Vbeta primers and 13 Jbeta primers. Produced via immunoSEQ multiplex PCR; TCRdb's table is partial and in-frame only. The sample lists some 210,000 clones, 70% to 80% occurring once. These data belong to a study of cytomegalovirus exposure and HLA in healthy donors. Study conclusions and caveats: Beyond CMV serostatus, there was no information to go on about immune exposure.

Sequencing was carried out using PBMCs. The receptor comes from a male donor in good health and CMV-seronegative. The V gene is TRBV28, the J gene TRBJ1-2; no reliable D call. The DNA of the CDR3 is TGTGCCAGCAGTTCCTCATTGCGCGTCTATGGCTACACCTTC. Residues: CASSSSLRVYGYTF.